This T cell receptor (beta chain) was recorded in a study of patients and donors after allogeneic stem cell transplantation. With V trimmed by 4 bases and J by 2 bases, 1 base remained unmatched. The length of the CDR3 is 14 residues. CDR1 and CDR2 from the germline V gene are SGHRS and YFSETQ. In TCRdb, the RT-PCR reads were re-called with MiXCR into one record per CDR3 protein. The sample shows about 960,000 distinct CDR3 sequences, over 15% of them seen only once. This clonotype was detected many times. The chain is built from TRBV5-1 and TRBJ2-1; 9 nucleotides match TRBD1. This clonotype was obtained from a human donor who was either an allogeneic HSCT recipient or a stem cell or donor lymphocyte infusion donor (not recorded which). It is not recorded whose cells these are; they may come from a transplant donor. Sequenced material: blood, either unsorted or a sorted T cell fraction (not recorded which). The CDR3 bases are TGCGCCAGCAGCAGACAGGGGGCCTACAATGAGCAGTTCTTC. Protein product: CASSRQGAYNEQFF.